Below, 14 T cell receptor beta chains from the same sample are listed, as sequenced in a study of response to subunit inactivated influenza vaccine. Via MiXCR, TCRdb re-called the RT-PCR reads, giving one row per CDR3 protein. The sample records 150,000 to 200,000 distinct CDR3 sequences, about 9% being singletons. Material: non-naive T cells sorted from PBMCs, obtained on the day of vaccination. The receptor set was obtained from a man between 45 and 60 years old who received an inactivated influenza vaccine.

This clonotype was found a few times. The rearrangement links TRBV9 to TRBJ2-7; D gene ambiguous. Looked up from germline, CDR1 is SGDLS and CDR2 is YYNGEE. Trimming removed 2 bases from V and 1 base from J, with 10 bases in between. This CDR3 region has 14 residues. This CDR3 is CASSVSTASYEQYF. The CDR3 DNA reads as TGTGCCAGCAGCGTCTCCACAGCGTCCTACGAGCAGTACTTC.

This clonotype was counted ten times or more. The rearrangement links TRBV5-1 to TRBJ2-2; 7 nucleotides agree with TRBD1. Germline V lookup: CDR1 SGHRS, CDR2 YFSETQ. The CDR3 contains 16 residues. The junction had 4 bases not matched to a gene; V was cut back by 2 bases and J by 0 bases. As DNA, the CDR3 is TGCGCCAGCAGCTTCGGGGACAGATCGAACACCGGGGAGCTGTTTTTT. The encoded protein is CASSFGDRSNTGELFF. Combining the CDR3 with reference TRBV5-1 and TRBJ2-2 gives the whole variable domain KAGVTQTPRYLIKTRGQQVTLSCSPISGHRSVSWYQQTPGQGLQFLFEYFSETQRNKGNFPGRFSGRQFSNSRSEMNVSTLELGDSALYLCASSFGDRSNTGELFFGEGSRLTVL.

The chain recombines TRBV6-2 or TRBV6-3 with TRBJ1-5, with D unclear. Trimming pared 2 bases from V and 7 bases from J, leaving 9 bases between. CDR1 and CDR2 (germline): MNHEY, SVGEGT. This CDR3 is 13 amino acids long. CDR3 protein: CASSYTGGQPQHF. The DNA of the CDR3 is TGTGCCAGCAGTTACACCGGCGGACAGCCCCAGCATTTT.

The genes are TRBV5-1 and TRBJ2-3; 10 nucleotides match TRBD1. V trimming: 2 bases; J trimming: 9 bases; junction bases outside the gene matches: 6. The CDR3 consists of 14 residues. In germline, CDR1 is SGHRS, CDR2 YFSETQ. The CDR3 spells CASSLTRDRGTQYF. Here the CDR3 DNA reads TGCGCCAGCAGCTTAACTAGGGACAGGGGAACGCAGTATTTT.

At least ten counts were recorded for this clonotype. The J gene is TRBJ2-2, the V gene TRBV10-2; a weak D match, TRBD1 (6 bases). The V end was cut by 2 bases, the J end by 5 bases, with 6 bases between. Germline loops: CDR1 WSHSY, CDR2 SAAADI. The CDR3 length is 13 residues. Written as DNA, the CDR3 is TGCGCCAGCAGTGAGACAGGGACCGGGGAGCTGTTTTTT. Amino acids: CASSETGTGELFF.

This CDR3 reads CASSSWGNTDTQYF. For the CDR3, the DNA is TGTGCCAGCAGTTCTTGGGGGAACACAGATACGCAGTATTTT. The rearrangement links TRBV6-5 to TRBJ2-3; possibly TRBD1 or TRBD2 for D (5 bases each). Trimming took off 4 bases at V and 2 bases at J, with 10 bases between the two ends. The CDR3 is 14 residues long. The V gene's germline CDR1 is MNHEY and CDR2 SVGAGI.

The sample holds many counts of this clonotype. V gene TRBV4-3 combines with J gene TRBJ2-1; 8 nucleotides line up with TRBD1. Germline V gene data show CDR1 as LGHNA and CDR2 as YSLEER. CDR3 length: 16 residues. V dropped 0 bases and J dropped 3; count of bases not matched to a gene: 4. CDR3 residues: CASSQDLDRGYNEQFF. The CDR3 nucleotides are TGCGCCAGCAGCCAAGATCTAGACAGGGGCTACAATGAGCAGTTCTTC.

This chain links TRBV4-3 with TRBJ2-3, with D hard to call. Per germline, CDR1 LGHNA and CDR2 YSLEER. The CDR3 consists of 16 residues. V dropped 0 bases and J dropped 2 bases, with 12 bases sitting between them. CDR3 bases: TGCGCCAGCAGCCAAGATGGTACCCATTCCACAGATACGCAGTATTTT. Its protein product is CASSQDGTHSTDTQYF.

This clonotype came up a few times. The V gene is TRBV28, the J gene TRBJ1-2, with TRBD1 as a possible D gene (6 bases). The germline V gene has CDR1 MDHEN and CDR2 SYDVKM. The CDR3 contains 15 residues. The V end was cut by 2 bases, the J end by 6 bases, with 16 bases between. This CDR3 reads CASSLPRGQSNGYTF. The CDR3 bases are TGTGCCAGCAGTTTACCCCGGGGGCAATCAAATGGCTACACCTTC.

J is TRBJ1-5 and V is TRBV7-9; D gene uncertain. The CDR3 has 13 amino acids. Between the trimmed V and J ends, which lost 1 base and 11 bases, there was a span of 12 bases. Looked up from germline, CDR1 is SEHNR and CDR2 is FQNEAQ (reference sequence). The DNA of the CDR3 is TGTGCCAGCAGCTTAGAAGGGCTCGGGGCCCAGCATTTT. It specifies CASSLEGLGAQHF.

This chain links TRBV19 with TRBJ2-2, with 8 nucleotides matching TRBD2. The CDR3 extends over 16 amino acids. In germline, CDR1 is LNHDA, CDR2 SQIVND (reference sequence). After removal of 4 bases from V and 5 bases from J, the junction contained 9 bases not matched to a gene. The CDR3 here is CASSTEREYWTGELFF. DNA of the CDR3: TGTGCCAGTAGTACCGAGCGGGAGTATTGGACCGGGGAGCTGTTTTTT.

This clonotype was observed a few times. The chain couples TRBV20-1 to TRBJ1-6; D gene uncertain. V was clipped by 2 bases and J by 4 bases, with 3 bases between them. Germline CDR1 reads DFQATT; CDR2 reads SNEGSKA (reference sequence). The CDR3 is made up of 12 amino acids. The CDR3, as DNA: TGCAGTGCTAGAACTTATAATTCACCCCTCCACTTT. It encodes CSARTYNSPLHF.

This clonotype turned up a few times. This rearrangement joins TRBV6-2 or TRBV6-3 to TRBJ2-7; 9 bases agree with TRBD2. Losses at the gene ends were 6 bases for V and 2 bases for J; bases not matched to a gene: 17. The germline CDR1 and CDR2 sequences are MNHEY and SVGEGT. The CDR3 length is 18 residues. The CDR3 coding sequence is TGTGCCAGCAGCCCCATCCCTCCGGTAGCGGGAGCCCCCTACGAGCAGTACTTC. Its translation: CASSPIPPVAGAPYEQYF.

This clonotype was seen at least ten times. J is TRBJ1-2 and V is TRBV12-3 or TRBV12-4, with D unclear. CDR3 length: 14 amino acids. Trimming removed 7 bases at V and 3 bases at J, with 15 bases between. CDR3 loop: CASTASVSHYGYTF. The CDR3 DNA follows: TGTGCCAGCACCGCAAGCGTGAGCCACTATGGCTACACCTTC.